This T cell receptor (beta chain) emerged from a study of cytomegalovirus exposure and HLA in healthy donors. Whole-study findings and limits: Reportedly, a later analysis found an Asian-associated ancestry cluster had fewer N-insertions than the approximately 700-donor mean.

Trimming took off 5 bases at V and 7 bases at J, with 15 bases between the two ends. In germline, CDR1 is SGHAT, CDR2 FQNNGV. The length of the CDR3 is 14 residues. The PCR employed 60 Vbeta primers together with 13 Jbeta primers. The table came from immunoSEQ multiplex PCR; TCRdb's copy has only in-frame clones and leaves some out. The table records about 120,000 clones, about 75% of them present only once. A note on this clone: What it binds is not known.

The sample was PBMCs. This clonotype was sampled from a man in his 60s in good health and CMV-seropositive. The chain employs TRBV11-2 and TRBJ1-5; the D gene is possibly TRBD1 (5 bases). The DNA of the CDR3 is TGTGCCAGCAGCCAAGGACACCCCGAACAGCCCCAGCATTTT. Its translation is CASSQGHPEQPQHF.